These 8 T cell receptor beta chains were sequenced from one sample in a study of CD8 T cells in ankylosing spondylitis. The study's findings and limits: Ankylosing spondylitis blood seemed to carry a telltale TCR beta motif made of under 10 highly homologous variants.

TCRdb re-analysed the 5' RACE reads in MiXCR, keeping a single row per CDR3 protein. In the table there are roughly 370,000 distinct CDR3 sequences, approximately 20% of which are singletons. These receptors have no known antigen. The sample comprised blood, either unsorted or a sorted T cell fraction (not recorded which). The receptors stem from a male donor with ankylosing spondylitis.

This clonotype showed up many times. Sequence at one end of the junction differs from germline and may be a read error. The chain couples TRBV6-2 or TRBV6-3 to TRBJ2-1; D uncertain. The CDR3 is made up of 14 amino acids. Per germline, CDR1 MNHEY and CDR2 SVGEGT. The CDR3 spells CASSRRSSFNEQFF. The CDR3 nucleotides read TGTGCCAGCAGCCGCCGTTCATCCTTCAATGAGCAGTTCTTC.

The V call is TRBV14, the J call TRBJ2-7; 13 bases line up with TRBD2. Germline V gene lookup returns CDR1 SGHDN and CDR2 FVKESK. V lost 5 bases and J lost 0; bases outside the gene matches: 7. The CDR3 has 17 amino acids. Here the CDR3 reads CASSFGTSGAVSYEQYF. The CDR3, as DNA: TGTGCCAGCAGCTTTGGGACTAGCGGGGCCGTCTCCTACGAGCAGTACTTC.

The chain is built from TRBV19 and TRBJ2-7; the D gene is possibly TRBD2 (5 bases). Germline V gene lookup returns CDR1 LNHDA and CDR2 SQIVND (reference sequence). The length of the CDR3 is 16 residues. Trimming left V 6 bases short and J 1 base short, with 19 bases between. CDR3 nucleotide sequence: TGTGCCAGTAGACAAACCCTGATTCGGGGTTCCTACGAGCAGTACTTC. This sequence encodes CASRQTLIRGSYEQYF.

V is TRBV4-2 and J is TRBJ2-1; 12 bases are shared with TRBD2. The germline V gene has CDR1 LGHNA and CDR2 YNFKEQ. Trimming at V came to 0 bases and at J to 10 bases, leaving 4 bases not matched to a gene. The CDR3 is 15 residues long. CDR3 sequence: CASSQEASGRVEQFF. CDR3 DNA sequence: TGTGCCAGCAGCCAAGAAGCTAGCGGGAGGGTCGAGCAGTTCTTC.

This clonotype was recorded many times. This chain connects TRBV10-3 to TRBJ2-1; 9 bases are shared with TRBD1. The germline V gene has CDR1 ENHRY and CDR2 SYGVKD. The CDR3 extends over 14 amino acids. With V trimmed by 8 bases and J by 6 bases, 8 bases remained unmatched. CDR3 nucleotide sequence: TGTGCCATCTATCCGGGACAGGGCAGCAATGAGCAGTTCTTC. It yields the protein CAIYPGQGSNEQFF.

V usage is TRBV6-1 and J usage is TRBJ1-4; D unclear. The CDR3 runs 15 residues. V lost 5 bases to trimming and J lost 5 bases, with 15 bases between them. Germline V gene data show CDR1 as MNHNS and CDR2 as SASEGT. The CDR3, as DNA: TGTGCCAGCAGTCAAGAGAGGTTTTCCAATGAAAAACTGTTTTTT. Its protein product is CASSQERFSNEKLFF.

CDR3 sequence reads: CASSIAGTRRETQYF. The CDR3 DNA reads as TGTGCCAGTAGTATCGCGGGGACCCGGCGGGAGACCCAGTACTTC. The chain links TRBV19 to TRBJ2-5; tentative D call: TRBD2 (6 bases). The V end lost 3 bases, the J end lost 5 bases, and 16 bases lay between the germline ends. The CDR3 is 15 residues long. Germline V lookup: CDR1 LNHDA, CDR2 SQIVND (reference sequence). Together with reference TRBV19 and TRBJ2-5, the CDR3 gives the full variable domain: DGGITQSPKYLFRKEGQNVTLSCEQNLNHDAMYWYRQDPGQGLRLIYYSQIVNDFQKGDIAEGYSVSREKKESFPLTVTSAQKNPTAFYLCASSIAGTRRETQYFGPGTRLLVL.

Only a few counts were recorded for this clonotype. The chain combines TRBV4-2 with TRBJ2-7, with 10 bases aligning to TRBD1. Germline V lookup: CDR1 LGHNA, CDR2 YNFKEQ. The V gene end was trimmed by 4 bases and the J gene end by 6 bases; junction bases not matched to a gene: 15. CDR3 length: 17 residues. The DNA for the CDR3 is TGTGCCAGCAGCCTATATGCCGGGACAGGGGACACCCTCGAGCAGTACTTC. As protein: CASSLYAGTGDTLEQYF.